What follows are 3 T cell receptor beta chains derived from one specimen sequenced in a study of OX40 agonist ivuxolimab in advanced cancers. Profiled with immunoSEQ multiplex PCR; TCRdb holds only in-frame clones, not every one. The data show 61,000 or so clones, with approximately 86% seen just once and roughly 1.2% held by the top ten. The sample in question was CD4+ or CD8+ T cells sorted from blood, obtained in a trial of the OX40 agonist ivuxolimab. These receptor sequences come from an adult with an advanced solid tumor such as melanoma, head and neck, liver or kidney cancer.

The rearrangement uses TRBV30 and TRBJ1-5; TRBD1 might be the D (6 bases). The CDR3 spans 13 residues. The germline CDR1 and CDR2 sequences are GTSNPN and SVGIG (reference sequence). Between the trimmed V and J ends, which lost 3 bases and 4 bases, there was a span of 10 bases. The CDR3 sequence: CAWSAGQNQPQHF. CDR3 bases: TGTGCCTGGAGCGCCGGACAGAATCAGCCCCAGCATTTT.

The V gene is TRBV19, the J gene TRBJ2-3, with TRBD1 matching 11 bases. Germline lookup yields CDR1 LNHDA and CDR2 SQIVND (reference sequence). V shed 3 bases and J 5 bases; nucleotides not matched to a gene: 10. This CDR3 has 17 amino acids. The CDR3 is CASSMRGRTGGRDTQYF. CDR3 bases: TGTGCCAGTAGTATGAGAGGCAGGACAGGGGGCAGAGATACGCAGTATTTT.

The chain has TRBV2 and TRBJ1-5, with 7 bases that match TRBD1. Trimming at V came to 6 bases and at J to 0 bases, leaving 5 bases not matched to a gene. Germline CDR1 SNHLY, CDR2 FYNNEI. The CDR3 spans 15 residues. This CDR3 reads CASRLQGNSNQPQHF. CDR3 DNA: TGTGCCAGCAGACTACAGGGGAATAGCAATCAGCCCCAGCATTTT.